What follows describes a single TCR beta chain. The ends lost 8 bases at V and 7 bases at J; junction bases unmatched: 8. The length of the CDR3 is 13 residues. CDR1 is MNHEY, CDR2 SVGAGI, per germline. The data originate from a study of cytomegalovirus exposure and HLA in healthy donors. The method was immunoSEQ multiplex PCR; TCRdb's version includes in-frame clones alone and lacks a portion of them. The sample yields more than 120,000 clones, 87% seen once. The rearrangement uses TRBV6-5 and TRBJ1-2; 9 bases are shared with TRBD1. Sequencing was done on a sample of PBMCs. The receptor's source is a young man in good health and CMV-seropositive. The CDR3 nucleotides are TGTGCCAGCCGGACAGGGGCGGTCAGTGGCTACACCTTC. It translates to CASRTGAVSGYTF.